This TCR beta chain was obtained from a study of T cell responses to AZD1222 COVID-19 vaccine. On the study more broadly: It was second doses at about 4 or about 12 weeks that were pooled. General study findings and limits: In a largely white British group with more females than males, clonal diversity was possibly underestimated. Reportedly, nearly half of unique spike TCRs recognized epitopes outside B.1.351/B.1.1.7 mutations. Researchers report vaccine-associated CD4 TCRs spanning spike, with dominance at 160-218 and 743-854.

Trimming took off 0 bases at V and 1 base at J, with 10 bases between the two ends. In germline, CDR1 is LGHNA, CDR2 YNFKEQ. The CDR3 has 15 residues. Here immunoSEQ multiplex PCR was the method, and the copy in TCRdb shows in-frame clones only, minus some. This sample carries under 150,000 clones, approximately 92% of them seen once, and the ten largest clones take 4% to 5.5%. A note on this clone: What it binds is unknown.

The chain uses TRBV4-2 and TRBJ2-7; no firm D call. The sequence was collected from an adult in good health. The source was peripheral blood, collected on day 0 of AZD1222 vaccination. The CDR3 region has the DNA TGTGCCAGCAGCCAAGATCTGAGAGGTTCCTACGAGCAGTACTTC. The encoded protein is CASSQDLRGSYEQYF.